Shown below are 22 T cell receptor beta chains from a single sample sequenced in a study of response to subunit inactivated influenza vaccine. Via MiXCR, TCRdb re-called the RT-PCR reads, giving one row per CDR3 protein. The sample includes about 700,000 distinct CDR3 sequences, 15% to 18% of them seen just once. The specimen was PBMCs from blood, collected approximately 13 days after vaccination. The receptors were sampled from a man aged 45-65 years who received an inactivated influenza vaccine.

In its sample, this clonotype was seen a few times. The chain couples TRBV4-2 to TRBJ1-1; no reliable D call. Trimming took off 4 bases at V and 6 bases at J, with 9 bases between the two ends. The length of the CDR3 is 12 residues. Germline CDR1 is LGHNA and CDR2 is YNFKEQ. The CDR3 is CASSPQSAEAFF. The CDR3 DNA reads TGTGCCAGCAGCCCACAGAGCGCTGAAGCTTTCTTT.

This rearrangement joins TRBV6-4 to TRBJ2-3; D is undetermined. V was trimmed by 2 bases and J by 2 bases, leaving 17 bases between them. The germline V gene has CDR1 MRHNA and CDR2 SNTAGT. The CDR3 sequence is 17 residues long. CDR3 region: CASSDRLSTSHTDTQYF. CDR3 nucleotide sequence: TGTGCCAGCAGTGACCGACTCTCCACATCGCACACAGATACGCAGTATTTT.

This clonotype was seen many times. This rearrangement joins TRBV6-5 to TRBJ2-1, with D possibly TRBD2 on 7 matching bases. Germline V lookup: CDR1 MNHEY, CDR2 SVGAGI. This CDR3 contains 16 residues. With 2 bases removed from V and 6 bases from J, the gap between germline ends came to 17 bases. CDR3 loop: CASSYAGAALGNEQFF. CDR3 sequence (DNA): TGTGCCAGCAGTTACGCGGGGGCGGCGTTGGGCAATGAGCAGTTCTTC.

The chain links TRBV5-1 to TRBJ1-2; the D gene is possibly TRBD1 (5 bases). V lost 4 bases and J lost 4, with 11 bases in between. The CDR3 totals 13 residues. CDR1 is SGHRS, CDR2 YFSETQ, per germline. Written as DNA, the CDR3 is TGCGCCAGCAGCGTAACCGGGACCTATGGCTACACCTTC. This codes for CASSVTGTYGYTF. Together with reference TRBV5-1 and TRBJ1-2, the CDR3 gives the full variable domain: KAGVTQTPRYLIKTRGQQVTLSCSPISGHRSVSWYQQTPGQGLQFLFEYFSETQRNKGNFPGRFSGRQFSNSRSEMNVSTLELGDSALYLCASSVTGTYGYTFGSGTRLTVV.

The V call is TRBV5-1, the J call TRBJ2-4, with D possibly being TRBD1 (6 bases). Deletions cut 0 bases from V and 2 bases from J, with 12 bases between. This CDR3 region has 16 residues. Germline V gives CDR1 SGHRS, CDR2 YFSETQ. This CDR3 is CASSLDGRGPKNIQYF. DNA of the CDR3: TGCGCCAGCAGCTTGGACGGCAGGGGACCCAAAAACATTCAGTACTTC.

This clonotype has just a few counts. This sequence joins TRBV12-3 or TRBV12-4 and TRBJ2-5, with D tentatively TRBD2 (5 bases). V gave up 5 bases and J gave up 5 bases, with 15 bases separating them. There are 14 residues in the CDR3. The CDR3, as DNA: TGTGCCAGCAGTGGGTGGGAACGAGGGGAGACCCAGTACTTC. Translating it yields CASSGWERGETQYF.

In its sample, this clonotype was seen many times. The chain employs TRBV29-1 and TRBJ2-2, with D possibly TRBD1 on 5 matching bases. Deletions cut 7 bases from V and 2 bases from J, with 11 bases between. Germline V CDR1 and CDR2: SQVTM, ANQGSEA. The CDR3 contains 13 residues. The CDR3 here is CSGAQANTGELFF. The CDR3, as DNA: TGCAGCGGTGCACAGGCCAACACCGGGGAGCTGTTTTTT.

This chain uses TRBV20-1 with TRBJ2-5; 9 bases align to TRBD2. The CDR3 covers 14 residues. J lost 4 bases, V lost 3 bases, and 6 bases had no gene match. Per the germline V gene, CDR1 is DFQATT and CDR2 is SNEGSKA (reference sequence). DNA of the CDR3: TGCAGTGCTAGGGACCTAGCGGGACGAGAGACCCAGTACTTC. Translated, it gives CSARDLAGRETQYF.

The rearrangement uses TRBV12-3 or TRBV12-4 and TRBJ2-3, with D perhaps matching TRBD1 or TRBD2 (7 bases each). The CDR3 length is 15 residues. The V end was cut by 6 bases, the J end by 2 bases, with 15 bases between. CDR3 in amino acids: CASSNDRDYTDTQYF. CDR3 DNA sequence: TGTGCCAGCAGCAACGACAGGGACTACACAGATACGCAGTATTTT.

This clonotype was seen at least ten times. The rearrangement uses TRBV6-5 and TRBJ2-1; 11 bases fit TRBD2. The CDR3 is 18 amino acids. CDR1 is MNHEY and CDR2 is SVGAGI in the germline V gene. Trimming at V came to 2 bases and at J to 0 bases, leaving 6 bases not matched to a gene. CDR3 coding DNA: TGTGCCAGCAGTTACCGGACTAGCGGGCCGCGCTCCTACAATGAGCAGTTCTTC. Protein sequence: CASSYRTSGPRSYNEQFF.

This clonotype turned up a few times. The J gene is TRBJ2-3, the V gene TRBV14, with TRBD2 identical over 8 bases. The germline V gene encodes CDR1 SGHDN and CDR2 FVKESK. Trimming removed 5 bases from V and 4 bases from J; junction bases left unmatched: 11. The length of the CDR3 is 16 residues. The CDR3 region has the DNA TGTGCCAGCAGCTACCTACGGGGGGGCTTGGCAGATACGCAGTATTTT. It yields the protein CASSYLRGGLADTQYF. Drawing the rest from reference TRBV14 and TRBJ2-3, the complete variable domain is EAGVTQFPSHSVIEKGQTVTLRCDPISGHDNLYWYRRVMGKEIKFLLHFVKESKQDESGMPNNRFLAERTGGTYSTLKVQPAELEDSGVYFCASSYLRGGLADTQYFGPGTRLTVL.

This clonotype was observed many times. The V and J genes are TRBV12-3 or TRBV12-4 and TRBJ2-3, with D uncertain. Trimming stripped 1 base from V and 6 bases from J, with 8 bases between. CDR3 length equals 13 residues. The CDR3 DNA reads TGTGCCAGCAGTTTAGGGGATAAGGATACGCAGTATTTT. Protein product: CASSLGDKDTQYF.

This clonotype occurred a few times. The chain is built from TRBV12-3 or TRBV12-4 and TRBJ1-5; TRBD1 agrees at 8 bases. CDR3 size: 17 residues. Trimming at V came to 6 bases and at J to 3 bases, leaving 13 bases not matched to a gene. In DNA, the CDR3 is TGTGCCAGCAGCCCGACAGGGGCCCGAGGCATCAATCAGCCCCAGCATTTT. Translating gives CASSPTGARGINQPQHF.

J is TRBJ2-5 and V is TRBV15; 9 bases map to TRBD1. V was clipped by 2 bases and J by 2 bases; unmatched bases: 6. This CDR3 has 16 amino acids. CDR1 is LNHNV, CDR2 YYDKDF, per germline (reference sequence). The CDR3, as DNA: TGTGCCACCAGCAGACCAGGGACAGGGCGTCAAGAGACCCAGTACTTC. Translation gives CATSRPGTGRQETQYF.

This clonotype showed up just a few times. This rearrangement joins TRBV5-1 to TRBJ2-7, with 9 bases that match TRBD1. Trimming cost V 0 bases and J 0 bases; bases outside gene matches: 4. This CDR3 is built from 16 residues. Germline assignment: CDR1 SGHRS and CDR2 YFSETQ. The CDR3 DNA follows: TGCGCCAGCAGCTTGGGGGACAGGGCCCCCTCCTACGAGCAGTACTTC. It translates to CASSLGDRAPSYEQYF.

The chain recombines TRBV28 with TRBJ2-3; 13 positions match TRBD2. From germline, CDR1 is MDHEN and CDR2 SYDVKM. V lost 0 bases to trimming and J lost 0 bases; unmatched junction nucleotides: 6. This CDR3 comprises 19 residues. CDR3 loop: CASSLWAGTSGKSTDTQYF. DNA for the CDR3: TGTGCCAGCAGTTTATGGGCCGGGACTAGCGGGAAGAGCACAGATACGCAGTATTTT.

This rearrangement joins TRBV12-3 or TRBV12-4 to TRBJ2-7; 9 bases are a match to TRBD1. V shed 5 bases and J 4 bases; nucleotides not matched to a gene: 6. The CDR3 has 14 amino acids. This CDR3 reads CASSPTGGRYEQYF. For the CDR3, the DNA is TGTGCCAGCAGTCCGACAGGGGGGCGGTACGAGCAGTACTTC.

This clonotype was observed at least ten times. The chain employs TRBV28 and TRBJ2-1; no firm D call. The CDR3 spans 14 residues. The germline V gene has CDR1 MDHEN and CDR2 SYDVKM. Trimming cost V 1 base and J 6 bases, with 10 bases left between them. The CDR3 reads CASSLFDFSNEQFF. In DNA, the CDR3 is TGTGCCAGCAGTTTATTTGACTTCTCCAATGAGCAGTTCTTC. The complete variable domain, with remaining parts taken from reference TRBV28 and TRBJ2-1, reads DVKVTQSSRYLVKRTGEKVFLECVQDMDHENMFWYRQDPGLGLRLIYFSYDVKMKEKGDIPEGYSVSREKKERFSLILESASTNQTSMYLCASSLFDFSNEQFFGPGTRLTVL.

The chain carries TRBV29-1 and TRBJ2-7; TRBD1 aligns across 10 bases. The germline V gene encodes CDR1 SQVTM and CDR2 ANQGSEA. Germline trimming cut 0 bases from V and 2 bases from J; bases unmatched to any gene: 7. CDR3 length: 16 residues. Here the CDR3 reads CSVEDEPGQGTYEQYF. In DNA, the CDR3 is TGCAGCGTTGAAGATGAACCGGGACAGGGGACCTACGAGCAGTACTTC.

The V gene is TRBV7-9, the J gene TRBJ2-1, with 9 bases aligning to TRBD2. V lost 4 bases, J lost 4 bases, and 8 bases stayed unmatched. Germline CDR1 SEHNR, CDR2 FQNEAQ (reference sequence). This CDR3 comprises 16 residues. The CDR3 DNA follows: TGTGCCAGCAGCTCGGCTGAGGGACTAGCATACAATGAGCAGTTCTTC. Its protein is CASSSAEGLAYNEQFF. Filled out from reference TRBV7-9 and TRBJ2-1, the complete variable domain reads DTGVSQNPRHKITKRGQNVTFRCDPISEHNRLYWYRQTLGQGPEFLTYFQNEAQLEKSRLLSDRFSAERPKGSFSTLEIQRTEQGDSAMYLCASSSAEGLAYNEQFFGPGTRLTVL.

This rearrangement joins TRBV4-3 to TRBJ1-2; possibly TRBD1 for D (5 bases). The V gene lost 7 bases and the J gene lost 8 bases, with 17 bases spanning the gap. The V gene's germline CDR1 is LGHNA and CDR2 YSLEER. The CDR3 runs 13 residues. DNA of the CDR3: TGCGCCAGCACTCCGGGACTCTGGGAAGGCTACACCTTC. Translated, it gives CASTPGLWEGYTF.

The chain recombines TRBV7-2 with TRBJ1-1; D is unresolved. The CDR3 sequence is 14 residues long. Trimming pared 2 bases from V and 5 bases from J, leaving 12 bases between. Germline values: CDR1 SGHTA, CDR2 FQGNSA. As DNA, the CDR3 is TGTGCCAGCAGCTTAAATACGGGGAGAACTGAAGCTTTCTTT. It yields the protein CASSLNTGRTEAFF. The whole variable domain, filled in from reference TRBV7-2 and TRBJ1-1, reads GAGVSQSPSNKVTEKGKDVELRCDPISGHTALYWYRQSLGQGLEFLIYFQGNSAPDKSGLPSDRFSAERTGGSVSTLTIQRTQQEDSAVYLCASSLNTGRTEAFFGQGTRLTVV.